This is a list of T cell receptor beta chains from one sample in a study of blood T cell repertoires in COVID-19. The method was immunoSEQ multiplex PCR; TCRdb's version includes in-frame clones alone and lacks a portion of them. The sample comprises 300,000 to 350,000 clones, approximately 86% of which are singletons, and around 4.4% rests with the top ten. The material sequenced was PBMCs or T cells enriched from blood (not recorded which). The receptor source for this set is a middle-aged woman with acute COVID-19. CDR3s include the opening cysteine and the closing phenylalanine or tryptophan. The order of the fields is D gene, clone size, J gene, V gene, CDR3 DNA, CDR3 protein. The D gene is left open where the match is weak. Size tells how often a clone was seen (once, few, many) or the class of an expanded clone, and some rows leave it out.

D gene: -; clone size: -; J gene: TRBJ1-3; V gene: TRBV14; CDR3 DNA: TGTGCCAGCAGCCAAGATTCGGGGGTTGGAGGAAACACCATATATTTT; CDR3 protein: CASSQDSGVGGNTIYF
D gene: TRBD1; clone size: -; J gene: TRBJ2-5; V gene: TRBV11-2; CDR3 DNA: TGTGCCAGCAGCTCACAGGGGCGTAGCGAGACCCAGTACTTC; CDR3 protein: CASSSQGRSETQYF
D gene: -; clone size: -; J gene: TRBJ2-7; V gene: TRBV23-1; CDR3 DNA: TGCGCCAGCAACCGCCTGGGACATCCGGTGGGCGAGCAGTACTTC; CDR3 protein: CASNRLGHPVGEQYF
D gene: -; clone size: once; J gene: TRBJ2-7; V gene: TRBV19; CDR3 DNA: TGTGCCAGTAGTATTAATGGACTCTACTCCTACGAGCAGTACTTC; CDR3 protein: CASSINGLYSYEQYF
D gene: -; clone size: -; J gene: TRBJ2-7; V gene: TRBV7-9; CDR3 DNA: TGTGCCAGCAGCTTAGAGGCAGGGTTAATCTCTCTCGACGAGCAGTACTTC; CDR3 protein: CASSLEAGLISLDEQYF
D gene: TRBD1; clone size: once; J gene: TRBJ1-2; V gene: TRBV25-1; CDR3 DNA: TGTGCCAGCAGTGATTGGGGACAGCACAGCGTCTATGGCTACACCTTC; CDR3 protein: CASSDWGQHSVYGYTF
D gene: TRBD2; clone size: -; J gene: TRBJ2-3; V gene: TRBV9; CDR3 DNA: TGTGCCAGCAGCCTTAGCGGGGGGGCCCAAGATACGCAGTATTTT; CDR3 protein: CASSLSGGAQDTQYF
D gene: TRBD1; clone size: -; J gene: TRBJ1-3; V gene: TRBV19; CDR3 DNA: TGTGCCAGTAGTCCCGGGACAGGGCTATCTGGAAACACCATATATTTT; CDR3 protein: CASSPGTGLSGNTIYF
D gene: -; clone size: -; J gene: TRBJ2-2; V gene: TRBV19; CDR3 DNA: TGTGCCAGTAGTATAACCCCCGGGAACACCGGGGAGCTGTTTTTT; CDR3 protein: CASSITPGNTGELFF
D gene: -; clone size: -; J gene: TRBJ2-6; V gene: TRBV9; CDR3 DNA: TGTGCCAGCAGCGTGGCGGGGTCTGGGGCCAACGTCCTGACTTTC; CDR3 protein: CASSVAGSGANVLTF
D gene: -; clone size: once; J gene: TRBJ2-5; V gene: TRBV9; CDR3 DNA: TGTGCCAGCAGCCCAGGGACAAGGGTACCGACCCAGTACTTC; CDR3 protein: CASSPGTRVPTQYF
D gene: -; clone size: once; J gene: TRBJ1-2; V gene: TRBV12-3/TRBV12-4; CDR3 DNA: TGTGCCAGCAGTTTAGTCGGGGGCTATGGCTACACCTTC; CDR3 protein: CASSLVGGYGYTF
D gene: -; clone size: -; J gene: TRBJ2-7; V gene: TRBV5-4; CDR3 DNA: TGTGCCAGCAGCTTGTCTTGGTACCTTAAGCCCGATTACGAGCAGTACTTC; CDR3 protein: CASSLSWYLKPDYEQYF
D gene: TRBD1; clone size: -; J gene: TRBJ1-2; V gene: TRBV7-2; CDR3 DNA: TGTGCCAGCAGCCGGACCGGGACAGAGGCTTATGGCTACACCTTC; CDR3 protein: CASSRTGTEAYGYTF
D gene: -; clone size: -; J gene: TRBJ1-1; V gene: TRBV19; CDR3 DNA: TGTGCCAGTAGCTTACCAGGGTTTGGCACTGAAGCTTTCTTT; CDR3 protein: CASSLPGFGTEAFF
D gene: -; clone size: few; J gene: TRBJ2-6; V gene: TRBV6-5; CDR3 DNA: TGTGCCAGCAGTTCGACAGCTTCCTCTGGGGCCAACGTCCTGACTTTC; CDR3 protein: CASSSTASSGANVLTF
D gene: -; clone size: few; J gene: TRBJ2-7; V gene: TRBV19; CDR3 DNA: TGTGCCAGTAGTATGTTCGGGAACAGGGCGGACGAGCAGTACTTC; CDR3 protein: CASSMFGNRADEQYF
D gene: TRBD1; clone size: -; J gene: TRBJ2-2; V gene: TRBV4-3; CDR3 DNA: TGCGCCAGCAGCCGAAGACAGGGTGCCGGGGAGCTGTTTTTT; CDR3 protein: CASSRRQGAGELFF
D gene: -; clone size: -; J gene: TRBJ2-1; V gene: TRBV29-1; CDR3 DNA: TGCAGCGTTGAACTTGGACAGTCTTCCTACAATGAGCAGTTCTTC; CDR3 protein: CSVELGQSSYNEQFF
D gene: -; clone size: -; J gene: TRBJ1-1; V gene: TRBV7-8; CDR3 DNA: TGTGCCAGCAGCTTAGTACGGGGTGAAGCTTTCTTT; CDR3 protein: CASSLVRGEAFF
D gene: TRBD2; clone size: -; J gene: TRBJ2-1; V gene: TRBV5-1; CDR3 DNA: TGCGCCAGCAGCTGGGGCGGGGGGAACTCCTACAATGAGCAGTTCTTC; CDR3 protein: CASSWGGGNSYNEQFF
D gene: -; clone size: -; J gene: TRBJ2-7; V gene: TRBV5-1; CDR3 DNA: TGCGCCAGCAGCCCGTCCTTAATCCCGGACGAGCAGTACTTC; CDR3 protein: CASSPSLIPDEQYF
D gene: -; clone size: -; J gene: TRBJ2-3; V gene: TRBV29-1; CDR3 DNA: TGCAGCGTTGAAGATGGGGCAGGCAACACAGATACGCAGTATTTT; CDR3 protein: CSVEDGAGNTDTQYF
D gene: TRBD2; clone size: -; J gene: TRBJ2-7; V gene: TRBV10-2; CDR3 DNA: TGCGCCAGCAGTGAGCTAGCGGGAGGCCTCTTGGAGCAGTACTTC; CDR3 protein: CASSELAGGLLEQYF
D gene: -; clone size: once; J gene: TRBJ1-2; V gene: TRBV19; CDR3 DNA: TGTGCCAGTACCGACCGACGCCAGGGGCTTGGGTATGGCTACACCTTC; CDR3 protein: CASTDRRQGLGYGYTF
D gene: -; clone size: -; J gene: TRBJ2-1; V gene: TRBV18; CDR3 DNA: TGTGCCAGCTCACTGAGGTCTAGCTTGAATGAGCAGTTCTTC; CDR3 protein: CASSLRSSLNEQFF
D gene: TRBD1; clone size: few; J gene: TRBJ1-2; V gene: TRBV4-3; CDR3 DNA: TGCGCCAGCAGCCCGGACAGGGATCCTATTAACTATGGCTACACCTTC; CDR3 protein: CASSPDRDPINYGYTF
D gene: TRBD1; clone size: -; J gene: TRBJ1-2; V gene: TRBV7-3; CDR3 DNA: TGCGCCAGCAGCTTAGGGACAGGGGAAGGCTACACCTTC; CDR3 protein: CASSLGTGEGYTF
D gene: -; clone size: -; J gene: TRBJ1-3; V gene: TRBV7-2; CDR3 DNA: TGTGCCAGCAGCTTAGGAGTCGGAAACACCATATATTTT; CDR3 protein: CASSLGVGNTIYF
D gene: -; clone size: -; J gene: TRBJ1-6; V gene: TRBV2; CDR3 DNA: TGTGCCAGCAGTGAACGTCAGGGGATCTCACCCCTCCACTTT; CDR3 protein: CASSERQGISPLHF
D gene: TRBD1; clone size: -; J gene: TRBJ1-2; V gene: TRBV7-2; CDR3 DNA: TGTGCCAGCAGCTGGACAGGGGAGGTTCCTTATAACTATGGCTACACCTTC; CDR3 protein: CASSWTGEVPYNYGYTF
D gene: TRBD1; clone size: -; J gene: TRBJ1-5; V gene: TRBV5-3; CDR3 DNA: TGTGCCAGAAGCTCGGACAGGGGGCTAGCGGGTCAGCCCCAGCATTTT; CDR3 protein: CARSSDRGLAGQPQHF
D gene: -; clone size: -; J gene: TRBJ2-7; V gene: TRBV19; CDR3 DNA: TGTGCCAGTAGTAAGGTTGGCGGGAACTACGAGCAGTACTTC; CDR3 protein: CASSKVGGNYEQYF
D gene: -; clone size: -; J gene: TRBJ2-2; V gene: TRBV2; CDR3 DNA: TGTGCCAGCAGTGATAGACTAGGACGGCTGTTTTTT; CDR3 protein: CASSDRLGRLFF
D gene: TRBD1; clone size: -; J gene: TRBJ1-2; V gene: TRBV7-2; CDR3 DNA: TGTGCCAGCAGTCAGAGCTCACAGGGGTTAGGCTACACCTTC; CDR3 protein: CASSQSSQGLGYTF
D gene: -; clone size: once; J gene: TRBJ1-2; V gene: TRBV10-2; CDR3 DNA: TGCGCCAGCAGTGACACATTTGATTATGGCTACACCTTC; CDR3 protein: CASSDTFDYGYTF
D gene: TRBD1; clone size: -; J gene: TRBJ2-1; V gene: TRBV27; CDR3 DNA: TGTGCCAGCAGGCCGACAGGGGAAAATGAGCAGTTCTTC; CDR3 protein: CASRPTGENEQFF
D gene: -; clone size: -; J gene: TRBJ1-2; V gene: TRBV19; CDR3 DNA: TGTGCCAGTAGGAGAGACACTTCGGACTATGGCTACACCTTC; CDR3 protein: CASRRDTSDYGYTF
D gene: -; clone size: few; J gene: TRBJ1-6; V gene: TRBV28; CDR3 DNA: TGTGCCAGCAGTTTGCACGGACTGCACGGTTCACCCCTCCACTTT; CDR3 protein: CASSLHGLHGSPLHF
D gene: -; clone size: -; J gene: TRBJ1-1; V gene: TRBV12-3/TRBV12-4; CDR3 DNA: TGTGCCAGCAGTCCACAGGTTACTGAAGCTTTCTTT; CDR3 protein: CASSPQVTEAFF